Below, one TCR beta chain is given with its context. Authors' methods: Reference gene primer amplification in the assay estimated nucleated cell counts. Clones were read by immunoSEQ multiplex PCR, and TCRdb kept only the in-frame ones, dropping some. The V and J calls and clone size are taken from that table; D and trimming were inferred from the DNA. This sample has around 290,000 clones, with 86% found just once. There are 15 residues in the CDR3. Trimming removed 2 bases from V and 3 bases from J; junction bases left unmatched: 4. The V gene's germline CDR1 is SGHKS and CDR2 YYEKEE (reference sequence). The source of the sample is a study of blood T cell repertoires in COVID-19. Study context: From the United States, Italy and Spain came samples of acute and convalescent COVID-19. PBMCs, B-cell-depleted T cells, or T cells provided the cDNA or gDNA that made up the material.

A Seattle source enrolled patients during active infection and followed them longitudinally. The sequenced sample was peripheral blood. The TCR sequence derives from a woman aged 70-85 years with COVID-19, enrolled during active disease. The chain employs TRBV5-5 and TRBJ2-1, with TRBD2 matching over 8 bases. The chain's CDR3 is CASSLSAGDYNEQFF. For the CDR3, the DNA is TGTGCCAGCAGCTTATCAGCGGGAGACTACAATGAGCAGTTCTTC.